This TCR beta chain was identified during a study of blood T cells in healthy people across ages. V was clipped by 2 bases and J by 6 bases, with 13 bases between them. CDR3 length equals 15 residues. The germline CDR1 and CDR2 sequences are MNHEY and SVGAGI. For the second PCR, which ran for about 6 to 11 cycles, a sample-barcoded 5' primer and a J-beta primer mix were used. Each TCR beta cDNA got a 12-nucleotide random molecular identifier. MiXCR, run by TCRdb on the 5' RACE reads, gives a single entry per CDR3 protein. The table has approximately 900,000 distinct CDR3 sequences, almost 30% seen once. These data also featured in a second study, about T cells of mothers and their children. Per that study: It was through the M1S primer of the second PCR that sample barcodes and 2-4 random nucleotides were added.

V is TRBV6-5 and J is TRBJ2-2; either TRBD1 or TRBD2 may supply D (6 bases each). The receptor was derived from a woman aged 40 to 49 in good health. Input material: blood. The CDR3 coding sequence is TGTGCCAGCAGTTACGGGGGGCGCAGATCCGGGGAGCTGTTTTTT. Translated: CASSYGGRRSGELFF.